This T cell receptor beta chain was recovered during a study of T cells after posttransplantation cyclophosphamide. The study's findings and limits: Later blood repertoires were often dominated by clones from the donor CD8+ memory compartment. Skin or GI-infiltrating T cells shared few TRB sequences with blood.

TCRdb keeps only in-frame clones here, not all; method: immunoSEQ multiplex PCR. This table has 20,000 to 25,000 clones, under 85% appearing once. Comment on this clone: The antigen is unknown.

The V and J ends lost 0 bases and 1 base, in that order; junction bases with no gene match: 2. CDR1 and CDR2 (germline): SQVTM, ANQGSEA. The length of the CDR3 is 15 residues. The chain carries TRBV29-1 and TRBJ2-4; 8 positions match TRBD2. The clonotype comes from a woman aged 55-75 years in good health, CMV-negative, and a related stem cell transplant donor. What was sequenced was memory CD4+ T cells sorted from PBMCs. The DNA for the CDR3 is TGCAGCGTTGAAGAGCAGCGGGGGGCCAAAAACATTCAGTACTTC. Protein: CSVEEQRGAKNIQYF.